The 17 T cell receptor beta chains listed next were all sequenced from one sample in a study of T cell changes during pregnancy in multiple sclerosis. The method was immunoSEQ multiplex PCR; TCRdb's version includes in-frame clones alone and lacks a portion of them. The repertoire holds under 150,000 clones, with around 95% as singletons. The sequenced sample was peripheral blood, obtained after pregnancy. Receptors were obtained from a female donor with multiple sclerosis, enrolled in a pregnancy study.

This clone was detected a few times. V and J are TRBV28 and TRBJ1-1; no reliable D call. The V and J ends lost 3 bases and 0 bases respectively, with 8 bases between them. The length of the CDR3 is 14 residues. CDR1 and CDR2 from the germline V gene are MDHEN and SYDVKM. This chain's CDR3 is CASSFAGVNTEAFF. The CDR3 DNA reads TGTGCCAGCAGTTTTGCGGGCGTGAACACTGAAGCTTTCTTT.

This clone showed up just once. This chain uses TRBV7-2 with TRBJ2-1, with 7 bases matching TRBD2. The V gene's germline CDR1 is SGHTA and CDR2 FQGNSA. J lost 4 bases, V lost 3 bases, and 3 bases had no gene match. The CDR3 sequence is 14 residues long. DNA for the CDR3: TGTGCCAGCAGCTTTAGAGCGGGGTACAATGAGCAGTTCTTC. Protein product: CASSFRAGYNEQFF.

The V and J genes are TRBV10-3 and TRBJ2-5; 11 nucleotides match TRBD2. V was clipped by 2 bases and J by 5 bases; unmatched bases: 7. CDR1 and CDR2 (germline): ENHRY, SYGVKD. The CDR3 extends over 16 amino acids. The CDR3 nucleotides are TGTGCCATCAGTGAGCAACCGGGACTAGCGGCTGAGACCCAGTACTTC. Protein sequence: CAISEQPGLAAETQYF.

This sequence joins TRBV18 and TRBJ1-5, with D unclear. The length of the CDR3 is 15 residues. The V end lost 2 bases, the J end lost 0 bases, and 8 bases lay between the germline ends. Germline V gives CDR1 KGHSH, CDR2 LQKENI. DNA for the CDR3: TGTGCCAGCTCACCATCCAGCGATAGCAATCAGCCCCAGCATTTT. It is translated as CASSPSSDSNQPQHF.

This chain connects TRBV4-3 to TRBJ1-1; D may be TRBD1 (6 bases). V was clipped by 0 bases and J by 0 bases, with 11 bases between them. Germline values: CDR1 LGHNA, CDR2 YSLEER. The CDR3 consists of 16 residues. CDR3 nucleotide sequence: TGCGCCAGCAGCCAAGACAGGGGCGTTATGAACACTGAAGCTTTCTTT. It encodes CASSQDRGVMNTEAFF.

This chain links TRBV5-8 with TRBJ2-2, with a weak D call TRBD2 (5 bases). V was pared by 5 bases and J by 0 bases, with 14 bases between. Germline-derived CDR1 and CDR2 are SGHTS and YDEGEE. The CDR3 consists of 16 residues. The CDR3 DNA reads as TGTGCCAGCAGACCGAGGGTCCTTACGAACACCGGGGAGCTGTTTTTT. This sequence encodes CASRPRVLTNTGELFF.

The CDR3 nucleotides read TGCGCCAGCAGCTATGTTACGGGGGAGGGCCGGGCTGAGCAGTTCTTC. Translation gives CASSYVTGEGRAEQFF. The genes are TRBV5-1 and TRBJ2-1; 7 bases align to TRBD2. CDR1 and CDR2 from the germline V gene are SGHRS and YFSETQ. V lost 3 bases and J lost 9; bases outside the gene matches: 15. The CDR3 spans 16 residues.

The V and J genes are TRBV27 and TRBJ2-1, with 8 bases matching TRBD2. In germline, CDR1 is MNHEY, CDR2 SMNVEV (reference sequence). J was trimmed by 10 bases and V by 5 bases; bases with no gene match: 16. The CDR3 has 16 amino acids. DNA for the CDR3: TGTGCCAGCAGTGACCTGGGAGTAGCGGGACCAAAGGAGCAGTTCTTC. Translation: CASSDLGVAGPKEQFF.

The chain couples TRBV7-9 to TRBJ1-3; tentatively, D is TRBD1 (5 bases). V lost 3 bases to trimming and J lost 0 bases, with 6 bases between them. There are 14 residues in the CDR3. The V gene's germline CDR1 is SEHNR and CDR2 FQNEAQ (reference sequence). The chain's CDR3 is CASSFDSSGNTIYF. The CDR3 coding sequence is TGTGCCAGCAGCTTTGACAGCTCTGGAAACACCATATATTTT. Using reference TRBV7-9 and TRBJ1-3 for the parts outside the CDR3, the full variable domain is DTGVSQNPRHKITKRGQNVTFRCDPISEHNRLYWYRQTLGQGPEFLTYFQNEAQLEKSRLLSDRFSAERPKGSFSTLEIQRTEQGDSAMYLCASSFDSSGNTIYFGEGSWLTVV.

The V call is TRBV15, the J call TRBJ2-3; D might be TRBD2 (7 bases). Germline values: CDR1 LNHNV, CDR2 YYDKDF (reference sequence). The V gene lost 0 bases and the J gene lost 4 bases, with 8 bases spanning the gap. This CDR3 comprises 14 residues. CDR3 region: CATSREGGADTQYF. As DNA, the CDR3 is TGTGCCACCAGCAGAGAAGGGGGGGCAGATACGCAGTATTTT.

CDR3 amino acids: CASSAPDRGIKQFF. CDR3 nucleotides: TGCGCCAGCAGCGCACCCGACAGGGGAATTAAGCAGTTCTTC. The chain combines TRBV5-1 with TRBJ2-1; 8 nucleotides align to TRBD1. Germline assignment: CDR1 SGHRS and CDR2 YFSETQ. Losses at the gene ends were 4 bases for V and 11 bases for J; bases not matched to a gene: 11. The CDR3 runs 14 residues.

This chain uses TRBV7-2 with TRBJ2-7; TRBD2 matches 12 bases. Germline lookup yields CDR1 SGHTA and CDR2 FQGNSA. The CDR3 covers 18 residues. Losses at the gene ends were 6 bases for V and 3 bases for J; bases not matched to a gene: 15. In nucleotides, the CDR3 is TGTGCCAGCAGGTCCGCCTCCGGACTAGCGGGATCGTACTACGAGCAGTACTTC. It specifies CASRSASGLAGSYYEQYF.

The rearrangement uses TRBV27 and TRBJ2-3; TRBD2 matches 7 bases. There are 14 residues in the CDR3. With V trimmed by 7 bases and J by 1 base, 5 bases remained unmatched. The germline gives CDR1 MNHEY, CDR2 SMNVEV (reference sequence). The DNA of the CDR3 is TGTGCCAGCAAGAACGGACTAGGCACAGATACGCAGTATTTT. This codes for CASKNGLGTDTQYF.

The V gene is TRBV29-1, the J gene TRBJ1-2; D uncertain. The CDR3 totals 14 residues. Germline lookup yields CDR1 SQVTM and CDR2 ANQGSEA. V was shortened by 5 bases and J by 4 bases, with 17 bases between the two germline ends. In nucleotides, the CDR3 is TGCAGCGTTCCCAACCGTCCTAGAAGCTATGGCTACACCTTC. Its translation is CSVPNRPRSYGYTF.

This chain uses TRBV30 with TRBJ1-5; D is unclear. CDR3 length equals 13 residues. V shed 3 bases and J shed 2 bases, with 8 bases lying between them. Germline V gene sequence: CDR1 GTSNPN, CDR2 SVGIG (reference sequence). CDR3 residues: CAWSGRRNQPQHF. In DNA, the CDR3 is TGTGCCTGGAGCGGCAGGCGCAATCAGCCCCAGCATTTT.

This clone has just one count. The same CDR3 also results from other DNA sequences found in this sample. This sequence joins TRBV6-1 and TRBJ1-5; D may be TRBD1 (6 bases). Trimming cost V 0 bases and J 2 bases, with 8 bases left between them. Looked up from germline, CDR1 is MNHNS and CDR2 is SASEGT. The CDR3 spans 15 residues. The CDR3 DNA reads as TGTGCCAGCAGTGAAGCGTCAGGGGGCAATCAGCCCCAGCATTTT. It codes for CASSEASGGNQPQHF.

The chain employs TRBV5-5 and TRBJ2-7, with TRBD1 matching 11 bases. Losses at the gene ends were 4 bases for V and 8 bases for J; bases not matched to a gene: 8. Germline values: CDR1 SGHKS, CDR2 YYEKEE (reference sequence). This CDR3 spans 14 amino acids. As DNA, the CDR3 is TGTGCCAGCAGCCAAATGGACAGGGGGCTTCAGCAGTACTTC. Translation gives CASSQMDRGLQQYF.